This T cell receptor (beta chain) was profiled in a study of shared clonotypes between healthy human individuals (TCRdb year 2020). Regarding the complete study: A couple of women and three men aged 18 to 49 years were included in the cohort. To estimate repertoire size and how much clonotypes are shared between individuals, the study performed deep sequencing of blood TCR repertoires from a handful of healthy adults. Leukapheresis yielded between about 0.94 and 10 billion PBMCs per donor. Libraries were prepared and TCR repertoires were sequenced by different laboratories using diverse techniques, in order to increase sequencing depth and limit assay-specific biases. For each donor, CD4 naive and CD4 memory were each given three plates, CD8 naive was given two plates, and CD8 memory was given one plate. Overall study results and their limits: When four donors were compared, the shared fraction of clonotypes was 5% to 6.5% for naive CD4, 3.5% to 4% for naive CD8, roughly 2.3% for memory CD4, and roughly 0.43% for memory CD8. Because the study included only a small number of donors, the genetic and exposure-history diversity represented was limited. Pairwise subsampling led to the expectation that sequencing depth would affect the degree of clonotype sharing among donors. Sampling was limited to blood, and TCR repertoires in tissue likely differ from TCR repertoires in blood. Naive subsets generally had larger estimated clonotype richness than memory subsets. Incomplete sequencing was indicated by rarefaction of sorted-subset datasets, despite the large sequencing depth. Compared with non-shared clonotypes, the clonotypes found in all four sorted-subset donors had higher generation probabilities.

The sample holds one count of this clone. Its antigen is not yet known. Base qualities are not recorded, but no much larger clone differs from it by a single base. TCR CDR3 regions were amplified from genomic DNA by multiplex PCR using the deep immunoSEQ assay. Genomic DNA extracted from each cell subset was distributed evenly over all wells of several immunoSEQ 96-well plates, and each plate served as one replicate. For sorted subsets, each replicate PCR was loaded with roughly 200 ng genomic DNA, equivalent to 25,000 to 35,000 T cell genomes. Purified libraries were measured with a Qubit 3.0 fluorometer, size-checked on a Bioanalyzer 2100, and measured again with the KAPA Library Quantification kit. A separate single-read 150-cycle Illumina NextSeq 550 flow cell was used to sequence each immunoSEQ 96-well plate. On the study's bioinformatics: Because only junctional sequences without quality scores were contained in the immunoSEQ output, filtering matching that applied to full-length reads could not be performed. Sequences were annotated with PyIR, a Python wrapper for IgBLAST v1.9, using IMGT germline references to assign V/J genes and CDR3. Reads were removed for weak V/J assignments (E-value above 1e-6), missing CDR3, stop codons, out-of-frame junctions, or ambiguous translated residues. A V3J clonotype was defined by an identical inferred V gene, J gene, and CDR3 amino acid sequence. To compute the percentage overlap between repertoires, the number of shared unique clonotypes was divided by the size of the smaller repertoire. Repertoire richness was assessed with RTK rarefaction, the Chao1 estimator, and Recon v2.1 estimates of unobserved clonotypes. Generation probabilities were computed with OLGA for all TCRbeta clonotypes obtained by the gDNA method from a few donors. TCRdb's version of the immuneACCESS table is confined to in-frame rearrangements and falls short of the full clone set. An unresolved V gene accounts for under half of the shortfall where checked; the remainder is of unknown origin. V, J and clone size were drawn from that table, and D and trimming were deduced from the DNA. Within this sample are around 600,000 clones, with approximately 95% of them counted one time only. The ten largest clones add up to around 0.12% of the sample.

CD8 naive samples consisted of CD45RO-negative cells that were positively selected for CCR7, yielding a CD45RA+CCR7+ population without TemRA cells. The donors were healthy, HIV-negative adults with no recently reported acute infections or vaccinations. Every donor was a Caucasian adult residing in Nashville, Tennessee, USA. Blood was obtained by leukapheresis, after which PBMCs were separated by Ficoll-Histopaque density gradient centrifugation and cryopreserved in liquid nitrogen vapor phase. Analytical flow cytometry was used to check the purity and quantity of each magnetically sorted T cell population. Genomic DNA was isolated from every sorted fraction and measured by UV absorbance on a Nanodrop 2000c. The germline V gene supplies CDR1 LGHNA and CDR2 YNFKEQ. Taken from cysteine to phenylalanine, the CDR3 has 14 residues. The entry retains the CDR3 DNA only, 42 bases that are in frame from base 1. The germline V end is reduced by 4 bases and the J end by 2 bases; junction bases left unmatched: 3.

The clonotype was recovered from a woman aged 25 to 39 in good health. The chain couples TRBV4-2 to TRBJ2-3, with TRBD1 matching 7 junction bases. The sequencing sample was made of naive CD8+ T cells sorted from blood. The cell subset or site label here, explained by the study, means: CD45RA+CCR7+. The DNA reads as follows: TGTGCCAGCAGCCCCCAGGGGGACACAGATACGCAGTATTTT. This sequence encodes CASSPQGDTDTQYF.